This TCR beta chain emerged from a study of T cell changes during pregnancy in multiple sclerosis (dated by TCRdb to 2018 to 2020). About the investigation overall: The study looked at changes in the T cell repertoire across pregnancy in women with multiple sclerosis.

Of note for this clone: Its binding antigen is unknown. No base quality values were provided; no much bigger clone lies one nucleotide off.

The CDR3 sequence holds 16 residues, the cysteine and phenylalanine included. Of the read, only the CDR3 DNA is kept; its 48 bases are in frame from base 1. CDR1 and CDR2, per the germline V gene, are SGHDN and FVKESK. V loses 4 bases at its end and J loses 5 bases; junction bases beyond the gene matches: 6. The method behind the library was the immunoSEQ multiplex PCR assay. Drawn from immuneACCESS, this table holds only the in-frame rearrangements with V and J called that TCRdb kept. Clones are partly lost; checked studies trace under half to an unresolved V gene and leave the rest unexplained. Within this sample are 70,000 to 90,000 clones, with 85% to 95% of them counted one time only. Clones ranked in the top ten supply roughly 1% of the sample.

The rearranged segments are TRBV14 and TRBJ2-1, and TRBD2 aligns with 12 junction nucleotides. The sequence came from a female donor with multiple sclerosis, enrolled in a pregnancy study. Sequencing was performed on peripheral blood, taken in the first trimester of pregnancy. Read as DNA, the sequence is TGTGCCAGCAGCCTGACTAGACTAGCGGGAGACAATGAGCAGTTCTTC. This codes for CASSLTRLAGDNEQFF.